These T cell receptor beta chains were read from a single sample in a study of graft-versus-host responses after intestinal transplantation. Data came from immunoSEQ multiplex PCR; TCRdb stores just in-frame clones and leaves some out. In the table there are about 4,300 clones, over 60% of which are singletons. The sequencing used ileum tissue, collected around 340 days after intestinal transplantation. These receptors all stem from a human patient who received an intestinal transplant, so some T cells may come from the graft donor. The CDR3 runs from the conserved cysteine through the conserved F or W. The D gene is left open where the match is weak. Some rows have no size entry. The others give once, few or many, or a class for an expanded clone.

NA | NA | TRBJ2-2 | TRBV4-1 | TGCGCCAGCAGCCAAGGGGCTCGCCCCGGGGAGCTGTTTTTT | CASSQGARPGELFF
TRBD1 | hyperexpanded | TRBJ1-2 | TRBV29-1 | TGCAGCGTTGTAGGGGGCGATGGCTACACCTTC | CSVVGGDGYTF
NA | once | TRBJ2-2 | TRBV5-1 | TGCGCCAGCAGCTTGGGGGGAGTCGGCACCGGGGAGCTGTTTTTT | CASSLGGVGTGELFF
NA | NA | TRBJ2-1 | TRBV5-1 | TGCGCCAGCAGCTTCCCGGGAGTGAACAATGAGCAGTTCTTC | CASSFPGVNNEQFF
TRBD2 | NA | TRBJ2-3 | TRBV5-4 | TGTGCCAGCAGACCCGGGACTAGCGGTCGCACAGATACGCAGTATTTT | CASRPGTSGRTDTQYF
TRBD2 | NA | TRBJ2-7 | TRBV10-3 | TGTGCCATCAGTGCCGCGGGAGGAGTATACGAGCAGTACTTC | CAISAAGGVYEQYF
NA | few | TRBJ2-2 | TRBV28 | TGTGCCAGTACTAGCCACACCGGGGAGCTGTTTTTT | CASTSHTGELFF
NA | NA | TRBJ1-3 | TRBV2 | TGTGCCAGCGGTGGACAGTTGCAAACCATATATTTT | CASGGQLQTIYF
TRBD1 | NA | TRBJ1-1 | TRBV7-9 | TGTGCCAGCAGCTTAATGGACAGGGCTTTCTTT | CASSLMDRAFF
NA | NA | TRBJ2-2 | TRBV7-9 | TGTGCCAGCAGCTTAGCGAGTTCCTCGTCGTGGTACACCGGGGAGCTGTTTTTT | CASSLASSSSWYTGELFF
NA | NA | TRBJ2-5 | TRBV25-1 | TGTGCCAGCAGTGAATGGAGTAGCGGCCAAGAGACCCAGTACTTC | CASSEWSSGQETQYF
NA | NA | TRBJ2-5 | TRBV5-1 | TGCGCCAGCAGCTTGGATACTAGAGAGACCCAGTACTTC | CASSLDTRETQYF
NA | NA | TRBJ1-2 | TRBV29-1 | TGCAGCGTTTTTGATCCGGCGGGGGGATTTTCCTATGGCTACACCTTC | CSVFDPAGGFSYGYTF
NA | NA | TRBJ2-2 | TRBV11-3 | TGTGCCAGCAGCTTTGGGGAGTTCGGGGAGCTGTTTTTT | CASSFGEFGELFF
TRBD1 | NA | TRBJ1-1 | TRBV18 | TGTGCCAGCTCACCACCGACAGGGGAAGCTTTCTTT | CASSPPTGEAFF
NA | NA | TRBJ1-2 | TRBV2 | TGTGCCAGCAGGAGACTGACAGACCTCAACTATGGCTACACCTTC | CASRRLTDLNYGYTF
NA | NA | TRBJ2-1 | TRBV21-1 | TGTGCCAGCAGCAAAGGGCGACGGGGGGGAAATGAGCAGTTCTTC | CASSKGRRGGNEQFF
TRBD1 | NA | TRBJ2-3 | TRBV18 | TGTGCCAGCACCTCCGGGACAGGGTCTTTTGATACGCAGTATTTT | CASTSGTGSFDTQYF
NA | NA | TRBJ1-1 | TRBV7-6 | TGTGCCAGCAGCTTAATGGAGGACACTGAAGCTTTCTTT | CASSLMEDTEAFF
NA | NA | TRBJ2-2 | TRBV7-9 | TGTGCCAGCAGTCGTGAGGGAGTCGGCACCGGGGAGCTGTTTTTT | CASSREGVGTGELFF
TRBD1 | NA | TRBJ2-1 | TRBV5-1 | TGCGCCAGCAGCTCAGGACAGGCCCCCCGTGTCGATGAGCAGTTCTTC | CASSSGQAPRVDEQFF
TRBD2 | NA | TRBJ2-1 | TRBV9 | TGTGCCAGCAGCGTAGTGGCTAGCGGATCCCCTTCTGAGCAGTTCTTC | CASSVVASGSPSEQFF